This record concerns one T cell receptor (beta chain) sequence. Its antigen is unknown. These data come from a study of CD8+ T cells in alopecia areata. At the level of the study: Severity of treated patients was scored by affected scalp percentage.

Germline lookup yields CDR1 PRHDT and CDR2 FYEKMQ (reference sequence). The ends were cut back, 0 bases at V and 6 bases at J, with 14 bases in the middle. The CDR3 is 15 residues long. Indicated treatment: oral pan-JAK inhibitor, 5-10 mg twice daily. Collected material from alopecia areata patients comprised lesional scalp punch biopsies and peripheral blood. General study points: With just one nonresponder, it is still uncertain whether baseline CD8+ expansion relates to response.

RNA, once extracted, was reverse transcribed into cDNA for use as the sequencing template. Data came from immunoSEQ multiplex PCR; TCRdb stores just in-frame clones and leaves some out. The data show 85,000 to 95,000 clones, just over 70% seen once. The clonotype originates from a human donor with alopecia areata. This material consisted of CD8+ T cells sorted from blood, taken at week 44, from a patient treated with tofacitinib. V is TRBV13 and J is TRBJ1-2, with D maybe TRBD1 (5 bases). The chain's CDR3 is CASSLGRRATDGYTF. The CDR3 DNA follows: TGTGCCAGCAGCTTAGGCCGCAGGGCCACAGATGGCTACACCTTC.